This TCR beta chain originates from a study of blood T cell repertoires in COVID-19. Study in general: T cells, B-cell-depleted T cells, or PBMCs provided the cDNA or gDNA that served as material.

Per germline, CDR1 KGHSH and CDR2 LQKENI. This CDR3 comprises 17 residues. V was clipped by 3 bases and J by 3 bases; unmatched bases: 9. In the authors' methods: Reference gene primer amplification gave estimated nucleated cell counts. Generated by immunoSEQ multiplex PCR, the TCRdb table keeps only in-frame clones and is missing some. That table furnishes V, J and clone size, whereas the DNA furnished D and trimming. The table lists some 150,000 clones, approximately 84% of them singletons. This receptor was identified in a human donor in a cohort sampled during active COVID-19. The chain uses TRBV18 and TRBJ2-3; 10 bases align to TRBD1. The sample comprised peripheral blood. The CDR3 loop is CASSPLPGTGATDTQYF. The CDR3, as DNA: TGTGCCAGCTCACCTTTACCCGGGACAGGGGCGACAGATACGCAGTATTTT.